This T cell receptor beta chain appears in the sequencing data of a study of blood T cell repertoires in COVID-19. Study-wide background: COVID-19 samples collected from the United States, Italy and Spain covered acute and convalescent phases. T cells, B-cell-depleted T cells, or PBMCs provided the cDNA or gDNA that served as material.

How the authors handled the data: Estimated nucleated cell counts came from reference gene primer amplification. Sequencing used immunoSEQ multiplex PCR; TCRdb keeps in-frame clones, though not all of them. Clonal size and the V and J genes are those of that table, whereas D and trimming came from the DNA. This table has hundreds of thousands of clones, 75% to 90% appearing once. Sample: peripheral blood. This receptor was identified in a woman between 18 and 30 years old with acute or convalescent COVID-19.

CDR3 sequence (DNA): TGTGCCAGCACCTTACGGAGCACAGATACGCAGTATTTT. This sequence encodes CASTLRSTDTQYF. The chain is built from TRBV12-3 or TRBV12-4 and TRBJ2-3, with D unresolved. The V end lost 7 bases, the J end lost 0 bases, and 8 bases lay between the germline ends. The CDR3 extends over 13 amino acids.